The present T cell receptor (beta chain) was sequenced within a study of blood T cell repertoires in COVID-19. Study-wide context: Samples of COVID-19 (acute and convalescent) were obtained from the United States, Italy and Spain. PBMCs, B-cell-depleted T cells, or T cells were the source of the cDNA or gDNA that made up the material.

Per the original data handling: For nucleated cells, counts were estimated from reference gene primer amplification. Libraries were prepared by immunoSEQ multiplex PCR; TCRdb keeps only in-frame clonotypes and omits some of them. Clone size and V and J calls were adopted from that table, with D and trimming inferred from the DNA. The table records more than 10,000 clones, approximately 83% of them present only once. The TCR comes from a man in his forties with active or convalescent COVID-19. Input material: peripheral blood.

As DNA, the CDR3 is TGTGCCAGCAGATTGGGGACTAGCGGCACCGGGGAGCTGTTTTTT. The encoded protein is CASRLGTSGTGELFF. The V and J genes are TRBV11-2 and TRBJ2-2; TRBD2 agrees at 11 bases. The CDR3 length is 15 residues. J gave up 4 bases and V 6 bases, and 4 bases lay outside the gene matches. Germline CDR1 reads SGHAT; CDR2 reads FQNNGV.